The present entry profiles one T cell receptor (beta chain) with its context. Antigen: not known. Post-sort purity exceeded 95% for all sorted populations. This entry belongs to a study of beta chain features in type 1 diabetes. Germline CDR1 and CDR2: MNHNS and SASEGT. The V and J ends lost 3 bases and 3 bases respectively, with 8 bases between them. The CDR3 extends over 13 amino acids. The whole isolated RNA underwent reverse transcription, so sequencing captured expressed TCRB transcripts. An average of approximately 1 million reads was obtained from stem cell-like memory T cell samples. The repertoire was sequenced with immunoSEQ multiplex PCR; TCRdb's copy has only in-frame clones and lacks some. The table includes some 16,000 clones, 65% to 85% detected once. Overall study findings and caveats: Researchers report that Type 1 diabetes patients had moderately but significantly shorter TCRB CDR3s across all four CD4+ subsets.

The rearrangement joins TRBV6-1 to TRBJ1-1; D gene uncertain. The sequenced sample consisted of stem cell memory CD4+ T cells from blood. This sequence was found in a woman aged 18-29 years with type 1 diabetes. The CDR3 sequence: CASSDHRYTEAFF. CDR3 in DNA: TGTGCCAGCAGTGACCACAGATACACTGAAGCTTTCTTT.